What follows are 6 T cell receptor beta chains derived from one specimen sequenced in a study of T cell responses to AZD1222 COVID-19 vaccine. Libraries were prepared by immunoSEQ multiplex PCR; TCRdb keeps only in-frame clonotypes and omits some of them. The data show about 110,000 clones, 92% seen once. This material consisted of peripheral blood, taken on day 0 of AZD1222 vaccination. The receptors were gathered from an adult in good health.

This clone was seen only once. The chain couples TRBV5-6 to TRBJ1-3, with unresolved D. Germline V gene lookup returns CDR1 SGHDT and CDR2 YYEEEE. V was trimmed by 7 bases and J by 7 bases, leaving 12 bases between them. The length of the CDR3 is 12 residues. In DNA, the CDR3 is TGTGCCAGCTCCTCGGGTGGGAACACCATATATTTT. As protein: CASSSGGNTIYF.

This clone was found once. This rearrangement joins TRBV2 to TRBJ1-1; TRBD1 matches 8 bases. The germline CDR1 and CDR2 sequences are SNHLY and FYNNEI. The CDR3 runs 14 residues. With 8 bases clipped from V and 5 bases from J, the junction kept 10 bases outside the gene matches. For the CDR3, the DNA is TGTGCCAGCCAGGTGGACAGGGTTGGGACTGAAGCTTTCTTT. Translating it yields CASQVDRVGTEAFF.

V gene TRBV13 combines with J gene TRBJ1-3; weak D call: TRBD1 (6 bases). V lost 5 bases and J lost 4, with 21 bases in between. The CDR3 sequence is 17 residues long. Germline CDR1 is PRHDT and CDR2 is FYEKMQ (reference sequence). CDR3 nucleotides: TGTGCCAGCAGCCCCGGACAGACAGCCCTGCGAGGAAACACCATATATTTT. Amino acid sequence: CASSPGQTALRGNTIYF.

The chain joins TRBV6-5 to TRBJ1-1; no reliable D call. Germline CDR1 and CDR2: MNHEY and SVGAGI. The CDR3 covers 13 residues. V lost 6 bases, J lost 2 bases, and 10 bases lay in between. The CDR3 sequence is CASSRAVNTEAFF. CDR3 nucleotide sequence: TGTGCCAGCAGCCGGGCAGTTAACACTGAAGCTTTCTTT.

This chain connects TRBV4-3 to TRBJ1-6; possibly TRBD1 for D (5 bases). V lost 4 bases to trimming and J lost 0 bases, with 13 bases between them. Germline CDR1 is LGHNA and CDR2 is YSLEER. The CDR3 loop spans 17 amino acids. The CDR3 DNA reads as TGCGCCAGCAGCCTCGACAGCGAAAGCTCCTATAATTCACCCCTCCACTTT. Its protein product is CASSLDSESSYNSPLHF.

This sequence joins TRBV6-2 or TRBV6-3 and TRBJ2-2; TRBD2 matches at 11 bases. Trimming took 5 bases from V and 7 from J; bases not matched to a gene: 6. The CDR3 runs 15 residues. Germline CDR1 MNHEY, CDR2 SVGEGT. The DNA for the CDR3 is TGTGCCAGCAGTAAACTAGCGGGAGTTTACGGGGAGCTGTTTTTT. It codes for CASSKLAGVYGELFF.